This T cell receptor (beta chain) was identified in a study of TIL therapy for anti-PD-1-resistant metastatic lung cancer. At the level of the study: Median patient age was about 55, ranging roughly 38-75 years.

The immunoSEQ assay was v3. Only in-frame clones appear in the TCRdb table, and some are missing; sequencing was by immunoSEQ multiplex PCR. The table has roughly 60,000 clones, around 86% seen once. The time point here: pre-treatment sample, taken before nivolumab and TIL therapy. Adults with stage 4 NSCLC were enrolled in a phase I trial. The CDR3 is 15 amino acids. Trimming pared 5 bases from V and 3 bases from J, leaving 13 bases between. Germline-derived CDR1 and CDR2 are LNHNV and YYDKDF (reference sequence). The chain is built from TRBV15 and TRBJ2-2; no clear D gene. The sequence was obtained from a person aged 25 to 85 with non-small cell lung cancer. This material consisted of blood, taken at baseline. CDR3 in amino acids: CATSGDLRDTGELFF. The CDR3 coding sequence is TGTGCCACCAGCGGGGATCTTAGGGACACCGGGGAGCTGTTTTTT. The entire variable domain, with the rest obtained from reference TRBV15 and TRBJ2-2, is as follows: DAMVIQNPRYQVTQFGKPVTLSCSQTLNHNVMYWYQQKSSQAPKLLFHYYDKDFNNEADTPDNFQSRRPNTSFCFLDIRSPGLGDTAMYLCATSGDLRDTGELFFGEGSRLTVL.